Listed here are 24 T cell receptor beta chains from one sample, sequenced in a study of CD8 T cells in Susac syndrome. RNA totalling about 0.45 to 1 ug underwent reverse transcription with random hexamers. TCRdb passed the immunoSEQ multiplex PCR reads through MiXCR, listing each CDR3 protein once. The data show about 200,000 distinct CDR3 sequences, 85% to 95% seen once. Sample: CD4+ T cells from PBMCs. The receptors were gathered from a human donor in good health.

This chain connects TRBV24-1 to TRBJ1-5; the D is unclear. The CDR3 covers 14 residues. The V end was cut by 3 bases, the J end by 11 bases, with 16 bases between. Germline V gene lookup returns CDR1 KGHDR and CDR2 SFDVKD. The CDR3 sequence is CATSDSSSYSTQHF. The CDR3 DNA reads TGTGCCACCAGTGATAGCAGTTCCTATTCGACCCAGCATTTT.

This clonotype occurred once. This chain connects TRBV11-2 to TRBJ1-5; unclear D gene. This CDR3 has 13 residues. The germline V and J ends were trimmed by 3 bases and 6 bases, with 9 bases remaining between them. Germline V CDR1 and CDR2: SGHAT, FQNNGV. The CDR3 here is CASSFGPAQPQHF. DNA of the CDR3: TGTGCCAGCAGCTTTGGGCCAGCTCAGCCCCAGCATTTT.

The rearrangement links TRBV6-2 or TRBV6-3 to TRBJ2-3, with 8 bases aligning to TRBD1. In germline, CDR1 is MNHEY, CDR2 SVGEGT. This CDR3 has 18 residues. Trimming at V came to 2 bases and at J to 8 bases, leaving 18 bases not matched to a gene. For the CDR3, the DNA is TGTGCCAGCAGTTACCGTCTGGCAGGGGGCCTTCAAGCGGGTACGCAGTATTTT. Its protein is CASSYRLAGGLQAGTQYF.

CDR3 residues: CASSPPGSGREPYEQYV. Written as DNA, the CDR3 is TGTGCCAGCAGTCCTCCGGGTAGCGGGAGGGAACCCTACGAGCAGTACGTC. This rearrangement joins TRBV12-3 or TRBV12-4 to TRBJ2-7, with 11 bases lining up with TRBD2. The CDR3 is made up of 17 amino acids. Trimming removed 5 bases from V and 2 bases from J; junction bases left unmatched: 11.

The genes are TRBV7-9 and TRBJ2-5, with D unclear. Trimming cost V 5 bases and J 4 bases, with 17 bases left between them. Germline values: CDR1 SEHNR, CDR2 FQNEAQ (reference sequence). The CDR3 loop spans 15 amino acids. The CDR3 DNA sequence: TGTGCCAGCAGCCCCCGAACTGGTGTGGGAGAGACCCAGTACTTC. Translating it yields CASSPRTGVGETQYF.

The chain joins TRBV20-1 to TRBJ2-7; D may be TRBD1 (6 bases). Germline V CDR1 and CDR2: DFQATT, SNEGSKA (reference sequence). There are 14 residues in the CDR3. V was trimmed by 5 bases and J by 4 bases, leaving 18 bases between them. The CDR3 sequence is CSALTAGDGYEQYV. CDR3 bases: TGCAGTGCTCTAACTGCAGGGGACGGGTACGAGCAGTACGTC.

The chain carries TRBV4-3 and TRBJ1-1; 7 positions match TRBD1. The CDR3 consists of 13 residues. Germline loops: CDR1 LGHNA, CDR2 YSLEER. The junction had 3 bases not matched to a gene; V was cut back by 3 bases and J by 5 bases. The CDR3 coding sequence is TGCGCCAGCAGCCAGACAGGGTTAACTGAAGCTTTCTTT. Translating it yields CASSQTGLTEAFF.

This clonotype turned up a few times. The chain has TRBV18 and TRBJ1-1; the D is unclear. The length of the CDR3 is 14 residues. The germline V gene has CDR1 KGHSH and CDR2 LQKENI. With 2 bases removed from V and 4 bases from J, the gap between germline ends came to 11 bases. CDR3 DNA sequence: TGTGCCAGCTCACCATCCAGAGACGGCACTGAAGCTTTCTTT. Translated: CASSPSRDGTEAFF.

This chain links TRBV4-3 with TRBJ2-7; D is unresolved. This CDR3 spans 17 amino acids. Germline-derived CDR1 and CDR2 are LGHNA and YSLEER. V gave up 0 bases and J gave up 2 bases, with 17 bases separating them. The CDR3 DNA reads TGCGCCAGCAGCCAAGATCGTAGGACGACGATTCCCTACGAGCAGTACTTC. Translation gives CASSQDRRTTIPYEQYF.

The genes are TRBV28 and TRBJ2-7, with TRBD1 matching 8 bases. The V segment lost 2 bases and the J segment 6 bases; nucleotides outside the gene matches: 0. From germline, CDR1 is MDHEN and CDR2 SYDVKM. This CDR3 comprises 12 residues. The DNA for the CDR3 is TGTGCCAGCAGTTTAGGGACAGGCGAGCAGTACGTC. It is translated as CASSLGTGEQYV.

This chain uses TRBV27 with TRBJ2-7, with D possibly TRBD2 on 6 matching bases. The V and J ends lost 6 bases and 3 bases respectively, with 18 bases between them. Germline values: CDR1 MNHEY, CDR2 SMNVEV (reference sequence). This CDR3 spans 15 amino acids. Written as DNA, the CDR3 is TGTGCCAGCAGCCCCCCCGGGAGCCGCTTCTACGAGCAGTACTTC. Translated, it gives CASSPPGSRFYEQYF.

V is TRBV29-1 and J is TRBJ2-5; TRBD1 or TRBD2 may be the D gene (6 bases each). V lost 3 bases to trimming and J lost 2 bases, with 13 bases between them. This CDR3 is 14 amino acids long. CDR1 is SQVTM and CDR2 is ANQGSEA in the germline V gene. The CDR3 sequence is CSVDGGQGQETQYF. Written as DNA, the CDR3 is TGCAGCGTTGATGGGGGGCAGGGACAAGAGACCCAGTACTTC. The complete variable domain, with remaining parts taken from reference TRBV29-1 and TRBJ2-5, reads SAVISQKPSRDICQRGTSLTIQCQVDSQVTMMFWYRQQPGQSLTLIATANQGSEATYESGFVIDKFPISRPNLTFSTLTVSNMSPEDSSIYLCSVDGGQGQETQYFGPGTRLLVL.

V and J are TRBV7-2 and TRBJ2-3; no clear D. The CDR3 runs to 15 residues. The germline V and J ends were trimmed by 1 base and 5 bases, with 13 bases remaining between them. CDR1 and CDR2 from the germline V gene are SGHTA and FQGNSA. The CDR3: CASSLDNLPIDTQYF. DNA for the CDR3: TGTGCCAGCAGCTTAGACAATCTACCTATAGATACGCAGTATTTT.

This clonotype was observed a single time. The chain joins TRBV20-1 to TRBJ2-3; the D is unclear. CDR3 size: 12 residues. With 6 bases removed from V and 0 bases from J, the gap between germline ends came to 7 bases. The germline CDR1 and CDR2 sequences are DFQATT and SNEGSKA (reference sequence). The CDR3 sequence: CSAQTSTDTQYF. The CDR3 bases are TGCAGTGCACAGACAAGCACAGATACGCAGTATTTT.

The rearrangement links TRBV7-9 to TRBJ2-7; a possible D gene is TRBD2 (6 bases). Trimming removed 5 bases from V and 12 bases from J, with 14 bases in between. CDR1 is SEHNR and CDR2 is FQNEAQ in the germline V gene (reference sequence). The CDR3 has 11 amino acids. Here the CDR3 reads CASSPGVVRYF. The CDR3 DNA reads TGTGCCAGCAGCCCGGGGGTTGTGCGGTACTTC.

The genes are TRBV5-6 and TRBJ2-5; 12 bases line up with TRBD2. This CDR3 comprises 16 residues. CDR1 and CDR2 from the germline V gene are SGHDT and YYEEEE. V lost 4 bases to trimming and J lost 8 bases; unmatched junction nucleotides: 12. CDR3: CASSLGLAGPLGTQYF. CDR3 coding DNA: TGTGCCAGCAGCCTTGGACTAGCGGGGCCCCTCGGAACCCAGTACTTC.

This clonotype was observed a few times. This chain joins TRBV11-2 and TRBJ2-7, with D unclear. From germline, CDR1 is SGHAT and CDR2 FQNNGV. The CDR3 totals 14 residues. V was shortened by 5 bases and J by 5 bases, with 16 bases between the two germline ends. The CDR3 DNA reads as TGTGCCAGCAGCCCCCTAAAGAGGAGAAACGAGCAGTACTTC. Encoded protein: CASSPLKRRNEQYF.

The rearrangement links TRBV5-1 to TRBJ2-3, with TRBD1 identical over 8 bases. The germline CDR1 and CDR2 sequences are SGHRS and YFSETQ. The CDR3 has 14 amino acids. With V trimmed by 5 bases and J by 2 bases, 4 bases remained unmatched. The DNA of the CDR3 is TGCGCCAGCAGGGGACAGGCCAACACAGATACGCAGTATTTT. This sequence encodes CASRGQANTDTQYF.

The CDR3 sequence: CASSPQKWNQQFF. CDR3 in DNA: TGTGCCAGCAGCCCTCAGAAGTGGAACCAGCAGTTCTTC. This chain connects TRBV7-9 to TRBJ2-1; no firm D call. The CDR3 runs 13 residues. Germline V gene sequence: CDR1 SEHNR, CDR2 FQNEAQ (reference sequence). The germline V and J ends were trimmed by 5 bases and 11 bases, with 16 bases remaining between them.

This chain joins TRBV24-1 and TRBJ2-2; D is undetermined. Germline loops: CDR1 KGHDR, CDR2 SFDVKD. CDR3 size: 13 residues. The germline V and J ends were trimmed by 4 bases and 7 bases, with 9 bases remaining between them. The CDR3: CATSERTIGELFF. The CDR3 region has the DNA TGTGCCACCAGTGAGAGGACCATCGGGGAGCTGTTTTTT.

The chain recombines TRBV24-1 with TRBJ2-5; no clear D gene. The CDR3 covers 14 residues. V dropped 6 bases and J dropped 0 bases, with 10 bases sitting between them. Germline lookup yields CDR1 KGHDR and CDR2 SFDVKD. Here the CDR3 reads CATSPTGYQETQYF. DNA for the CDR3: TGTGCCACCAGTCCGACTGGGTACCAAGAGACCCAGTACTTC.

V and J are TRBV11-2 and TRBJ1-1, with TRBD1 identical over 8 bases. With V trimmed by 4 bases and J by 11 bases, 9 bases remained unmatched. Germline CDR1 is SGHAT and CDR2 is FQNNGV. The CDR3 loop spans 13 amino acids. CDR3 residues: CASSSEADRAAFF. The CDR3 nucleotides read TGTGCCAGCAGCTCCGAAGCGGACAGGGCCGCTTTCTTT. Together with reference TRBV11-2 and TRBJ1-1, the CDR3 gives the full variable domain: EAGVAQSPRYKIIEKRQSVAFWCNPISGHATLYWYQQILGQGPKLLIQFQNNGVVDDSQLPKDRFSAERLKGVDSTLKIQPAKLEDSAVYLCASSSEADRAAFFGQGTRLTVV.

V usage is TRBV6-1 and J usage is TRBJ2-7; D perhaps matches TRBD1 (5 bases). Trimming pared 5 bases from V and 3 bases from J, leaving 11 bases between. CDR1 is MNHNS, CDR2 SASEGT, per germline. This CDR3 is built from 13 residues. The CDR3 DNA is TGTGCCAGCAGTCAGGGTTGGGACTACGAGCAGTACGTC. Amino acid sequence: CASSQGWDYEQYV.

This clonotype has a handful of counts. The chain employs TRBV2 and TRBJ2-5; TRBD1 agrees at 9 bases. Germline-derived CDR1 and CDR2 are SNHLY and FYNNEI. CDR3 size: 13 residues. V lost 5 bases, J lost 5 bases, and 3 bases stayed unmatched. CDR3 coding DNA: TGTGCCAGCAGTCCAGGGACAGGGGAGACCCAGTACTTC. Translating gives CASSPGTGETQYF.